This TCR beta chain derives from a study of breast tumors, draining lymph nodes, adjacent tissues. Findings and limits, study-wide: Tumor repertoires ranked between lymph nodes and nontumor tissue in diversity, with V and J gene preferences.

There are 16 residues in the CDR3. Germline values: CDR1 MGHDK, CDR2 SYGVNS. The ends were cut back, 6 bases at V and 2 bases at J, with 19 bases in the middle. Samples came from axillary lymph nodes draining the breast cancer. TCRdb passed the multiplex PCR reads through MiXCR, listing each CDR3 protein once. This table holds about 270,000 distinct CDR3 sequences, 30% found once. Details on this clonotype: Its target is unknown.

Sequenced sample: axillary lymph node tissue. This chain joins TRBV25-1 and TRBJ1-1; D perhaps matches TRBD1 (5 bases). The receptor was derived from a female donor with breast cancer. Some clones in this sample may be carry-over from other donors' samples. The CDR3 loop reads CASSLWEWDGNTEAFF. The CDR3 nucleotides are TGTGCCAGCAGCCTCTGGGAATGGGACGGAAACACTGAAGCTTTCTTT.